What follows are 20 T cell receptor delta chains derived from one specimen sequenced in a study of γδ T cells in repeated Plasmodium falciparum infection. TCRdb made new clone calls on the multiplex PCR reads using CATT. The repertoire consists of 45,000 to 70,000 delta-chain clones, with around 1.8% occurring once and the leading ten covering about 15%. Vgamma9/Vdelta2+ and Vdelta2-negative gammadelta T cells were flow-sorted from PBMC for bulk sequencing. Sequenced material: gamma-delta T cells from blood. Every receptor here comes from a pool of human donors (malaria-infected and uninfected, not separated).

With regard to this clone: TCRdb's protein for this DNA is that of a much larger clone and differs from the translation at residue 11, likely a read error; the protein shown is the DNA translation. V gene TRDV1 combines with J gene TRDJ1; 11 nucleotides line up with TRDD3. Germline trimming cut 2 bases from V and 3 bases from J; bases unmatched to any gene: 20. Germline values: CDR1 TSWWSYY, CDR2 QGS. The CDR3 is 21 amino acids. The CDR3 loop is CALGESILQNTWGIRADKLIF. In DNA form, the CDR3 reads TGTGCTCTTGGGGAAAGTATCCTACAAAACACTTGGGGGATACGCGCCGATAAACTCATCTTT.

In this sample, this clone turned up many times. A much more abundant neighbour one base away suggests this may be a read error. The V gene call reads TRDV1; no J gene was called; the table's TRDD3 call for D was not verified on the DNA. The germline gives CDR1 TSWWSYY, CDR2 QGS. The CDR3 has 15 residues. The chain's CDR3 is CALGELRPGPDKLTF. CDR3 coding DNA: TGTGCTCTTGGGGAACTGAGGCCGGGCCCTGATAAACTCACCTTT.

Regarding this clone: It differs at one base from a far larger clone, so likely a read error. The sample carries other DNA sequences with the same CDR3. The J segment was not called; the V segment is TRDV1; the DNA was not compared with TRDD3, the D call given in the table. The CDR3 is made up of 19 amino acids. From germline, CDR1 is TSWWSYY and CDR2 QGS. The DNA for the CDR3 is TGTGCTCTTGGGGGATGGTACTGGGGGATACCCGGCCCGTCCGATAAGCTCATCTTT. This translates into CALGGWYWGIPGPSDKLIF.

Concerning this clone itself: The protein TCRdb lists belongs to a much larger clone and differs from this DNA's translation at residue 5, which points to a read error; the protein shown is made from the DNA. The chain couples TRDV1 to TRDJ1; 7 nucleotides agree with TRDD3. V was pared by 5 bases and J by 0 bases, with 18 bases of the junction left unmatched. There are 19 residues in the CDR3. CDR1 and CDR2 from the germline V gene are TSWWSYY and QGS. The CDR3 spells CALGNSHRSGYVYTDKLIF. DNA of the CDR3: TGTGCTCTTGGGAACTCCCATCGAAGTGGATACGTATACACCGATAAACTCATCTTT.

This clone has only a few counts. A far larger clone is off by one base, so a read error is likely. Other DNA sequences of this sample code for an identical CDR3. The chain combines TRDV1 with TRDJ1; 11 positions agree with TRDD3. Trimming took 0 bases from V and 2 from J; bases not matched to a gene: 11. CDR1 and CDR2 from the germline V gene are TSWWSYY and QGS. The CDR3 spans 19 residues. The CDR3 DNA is TGTGCTCTTGGGGAACTTGGGGAGTATTGGGGGATACGGACCGATAAACTCATCTTT. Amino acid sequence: CALGELGEYWGIRTDKLIF.

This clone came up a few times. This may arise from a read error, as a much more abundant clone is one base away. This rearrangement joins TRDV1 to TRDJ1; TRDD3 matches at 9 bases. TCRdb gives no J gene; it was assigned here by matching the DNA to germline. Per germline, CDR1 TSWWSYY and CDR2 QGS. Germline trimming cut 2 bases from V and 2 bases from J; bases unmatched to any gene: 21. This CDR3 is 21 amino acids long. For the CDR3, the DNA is TGTGCTCTTGGGGAAGCTCGGAGATCGGGGATACGCCTGGGGGGAACCGATAAACTCATCTTT. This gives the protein CALGEARRSGIRLGGTDKLIF.

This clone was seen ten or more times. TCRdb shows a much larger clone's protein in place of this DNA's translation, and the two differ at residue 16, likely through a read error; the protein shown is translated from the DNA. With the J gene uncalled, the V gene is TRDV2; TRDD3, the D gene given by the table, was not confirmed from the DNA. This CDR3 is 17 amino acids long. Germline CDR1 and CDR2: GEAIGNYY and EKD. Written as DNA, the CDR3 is TGTGCCTGTGACACCGGTTTTGGGGGACCGTACACCGATAAACTCACCTTT. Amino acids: CACDTGFGGPYTDKLTF.

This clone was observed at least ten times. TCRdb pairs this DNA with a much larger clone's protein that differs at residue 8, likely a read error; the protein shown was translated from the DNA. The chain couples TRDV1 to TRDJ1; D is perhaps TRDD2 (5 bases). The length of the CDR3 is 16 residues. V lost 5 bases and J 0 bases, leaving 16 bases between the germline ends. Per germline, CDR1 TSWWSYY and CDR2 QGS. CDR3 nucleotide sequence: TGTGCTCTTGGGTTGGCCTTCTCCACGTACACCGATAAACTCATCTTT. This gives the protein CALGLAFSTYTDKLIF.

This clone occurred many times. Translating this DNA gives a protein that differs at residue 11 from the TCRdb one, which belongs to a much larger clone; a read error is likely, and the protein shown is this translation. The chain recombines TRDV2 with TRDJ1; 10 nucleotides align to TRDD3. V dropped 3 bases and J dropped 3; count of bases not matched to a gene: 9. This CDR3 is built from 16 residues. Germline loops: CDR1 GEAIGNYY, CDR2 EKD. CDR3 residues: CACDYNWGIAADKLIF. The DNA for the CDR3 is TGTGCCTGTGACTACAACTGGGGGATTGCCGCCGATAAACTCATCTTT.

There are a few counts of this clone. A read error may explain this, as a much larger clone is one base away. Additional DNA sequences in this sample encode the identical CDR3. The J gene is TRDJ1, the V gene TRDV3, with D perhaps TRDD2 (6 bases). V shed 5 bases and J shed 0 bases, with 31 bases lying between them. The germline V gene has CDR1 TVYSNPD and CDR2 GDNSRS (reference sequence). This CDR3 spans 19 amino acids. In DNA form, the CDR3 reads TGTGCCGCTCCCTGGGCCCCCTTCTCCTACGTCTGGGACACCGATAAACTCATCTTT. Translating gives CAAPWAPFSYVWDTDKLIF.

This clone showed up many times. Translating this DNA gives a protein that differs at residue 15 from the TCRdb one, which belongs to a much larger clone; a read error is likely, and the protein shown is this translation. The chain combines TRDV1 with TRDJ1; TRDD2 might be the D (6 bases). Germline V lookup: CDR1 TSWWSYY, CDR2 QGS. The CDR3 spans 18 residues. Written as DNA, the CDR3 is TGTGCTCTTGGGGAAGTGGGAGGGATCCCATCCTACACCGATGAACTCATCTTT. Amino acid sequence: CALGEVGGIPSYTDELIF.

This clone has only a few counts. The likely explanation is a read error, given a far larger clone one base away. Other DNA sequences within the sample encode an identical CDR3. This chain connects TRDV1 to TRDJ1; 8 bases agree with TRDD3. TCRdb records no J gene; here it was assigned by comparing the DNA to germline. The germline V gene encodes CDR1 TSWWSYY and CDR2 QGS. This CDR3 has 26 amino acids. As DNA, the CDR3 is TGTGCTCTTGGGGAACTCTGTTTCCTGTCATCTTCCTTAGCGGCTACTGGGGGCGAGTACACCGACAAACTCATCTTT. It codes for CALGELCFLSSSLAATGGEYTDKLIF.

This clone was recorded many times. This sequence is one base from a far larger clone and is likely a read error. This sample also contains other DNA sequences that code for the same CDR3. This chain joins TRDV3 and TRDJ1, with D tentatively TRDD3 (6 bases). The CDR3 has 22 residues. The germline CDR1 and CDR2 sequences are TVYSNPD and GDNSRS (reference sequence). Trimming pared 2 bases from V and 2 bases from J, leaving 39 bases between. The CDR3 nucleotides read TGTGCCTTTCGTGAAGGACGCTTCTCCCCTTTCTGGGGTCCAGGGAGAACCGATAAACTCATCTTT. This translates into CAFREGRFSPFWGPGRTDKLIF.

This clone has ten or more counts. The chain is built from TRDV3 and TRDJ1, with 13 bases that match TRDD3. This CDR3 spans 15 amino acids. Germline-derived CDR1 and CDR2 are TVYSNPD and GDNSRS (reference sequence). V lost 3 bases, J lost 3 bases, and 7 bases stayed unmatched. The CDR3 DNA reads TGTGCCTTCCCCACTGGGGGATACGTCGCCGATAAACTCATCTTT. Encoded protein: CAFPTGGYVADKLIF.

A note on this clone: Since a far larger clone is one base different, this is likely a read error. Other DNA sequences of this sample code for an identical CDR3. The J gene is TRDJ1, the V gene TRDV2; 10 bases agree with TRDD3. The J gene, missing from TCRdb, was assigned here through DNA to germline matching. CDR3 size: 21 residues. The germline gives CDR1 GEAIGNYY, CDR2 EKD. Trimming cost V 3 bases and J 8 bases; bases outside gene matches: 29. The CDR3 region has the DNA TGTGCCTGTGACCCTATGATTCCCCACCGGGGGATACGGAGATCCTACTCGAAACTCATCTTT. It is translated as CACDPMIPHRGIRRSYSKLIF.

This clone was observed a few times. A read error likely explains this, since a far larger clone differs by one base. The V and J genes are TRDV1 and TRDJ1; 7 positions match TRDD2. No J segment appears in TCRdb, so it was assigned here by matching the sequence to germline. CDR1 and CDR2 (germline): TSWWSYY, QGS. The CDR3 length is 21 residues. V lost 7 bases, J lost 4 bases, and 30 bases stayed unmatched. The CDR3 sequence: CALVEPAFLAGWDHFGDKLIF. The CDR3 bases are TGTGCTCTTGTGGAGCCAGCCTTCCTGGCCGGCTGGGACCATTTCGGCGATAAACTCATCTTT.

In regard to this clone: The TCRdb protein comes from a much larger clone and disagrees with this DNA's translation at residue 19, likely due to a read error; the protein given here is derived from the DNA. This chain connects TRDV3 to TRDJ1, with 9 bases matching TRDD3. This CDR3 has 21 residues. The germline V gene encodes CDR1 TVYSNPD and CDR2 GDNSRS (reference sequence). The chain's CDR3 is CASGLPSYPFYWGTYTDKPIF. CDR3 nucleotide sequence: TGTGCCTCTGGCCTTCCTTCATACCCATTTTACTGGGGGACCTACACCGATAAACCCATCTTT.

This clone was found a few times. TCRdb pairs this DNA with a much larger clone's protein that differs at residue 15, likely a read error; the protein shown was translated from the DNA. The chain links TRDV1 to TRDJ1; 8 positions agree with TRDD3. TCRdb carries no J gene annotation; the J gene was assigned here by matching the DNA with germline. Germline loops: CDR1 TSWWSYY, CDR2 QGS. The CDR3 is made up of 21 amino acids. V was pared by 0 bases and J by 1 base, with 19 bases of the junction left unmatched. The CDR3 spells CALGELVAPKYWGSCTDKLIF. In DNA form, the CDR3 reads TGTGCTCTTGGGGAACTAGTGGCCCCTAAGTACTGGGGGTCGTGCACCGATAAACTCATCTTT.

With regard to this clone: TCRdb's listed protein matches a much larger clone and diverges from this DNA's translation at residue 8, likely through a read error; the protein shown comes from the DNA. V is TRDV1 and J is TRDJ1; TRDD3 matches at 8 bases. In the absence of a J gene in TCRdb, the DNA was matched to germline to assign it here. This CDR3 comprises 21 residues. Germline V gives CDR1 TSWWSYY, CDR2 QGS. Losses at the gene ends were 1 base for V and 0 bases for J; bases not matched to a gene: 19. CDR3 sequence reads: CALGERPLFPLLLGDTDKLIF. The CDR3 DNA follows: TGTGCTCTTGGGGAACGGCCCCTTTTCCCACTTTTACTGGGGGACACCGATAAACTCATCTTT.

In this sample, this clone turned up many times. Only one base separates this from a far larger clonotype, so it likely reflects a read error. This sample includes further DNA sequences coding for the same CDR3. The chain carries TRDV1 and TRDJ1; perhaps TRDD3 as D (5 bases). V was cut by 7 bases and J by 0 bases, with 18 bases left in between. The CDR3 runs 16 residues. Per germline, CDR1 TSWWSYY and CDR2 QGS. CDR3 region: CALARGGYVDTDKLIF. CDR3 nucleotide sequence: TGTGCTCTTGCGAGAGGGGGGTACGTCGACACCGATAAACTCATCTTT.